This T cell receptor beta chain stems from a study of lung T cells in sarcoidosis with Löfgren's syndrome. Germline V gene lookup returns CDR1 LGHNA and CDR2 YSLEER. The CDR3 is 15 amino acids. The V end lost 4 bases, the J end lost 5 bases, and 12 bases lay between the germline ends. Via MiXCR, TCRdb re-called the reads, giving one row per CDR3 protein. The sample contains about 750 distinct CDR3 sequences, roughly 21% of which appear only once. The TCR originated in a human donor with sarcoidosis (Löfgren's syndrome or another form), or a control subject (not recorded which). The V gene is TRBV4-3, the J gene TRBJ1-6; D ambiguous. The specimen was CD4+ T cells from PBMCs. This CDR3 reads CASSLGTNDNSPLHF. CDR3 DNA: TGCGCCAGCAGCCTTGGCACGAACGATAATTCACCCCTCCACTTT.